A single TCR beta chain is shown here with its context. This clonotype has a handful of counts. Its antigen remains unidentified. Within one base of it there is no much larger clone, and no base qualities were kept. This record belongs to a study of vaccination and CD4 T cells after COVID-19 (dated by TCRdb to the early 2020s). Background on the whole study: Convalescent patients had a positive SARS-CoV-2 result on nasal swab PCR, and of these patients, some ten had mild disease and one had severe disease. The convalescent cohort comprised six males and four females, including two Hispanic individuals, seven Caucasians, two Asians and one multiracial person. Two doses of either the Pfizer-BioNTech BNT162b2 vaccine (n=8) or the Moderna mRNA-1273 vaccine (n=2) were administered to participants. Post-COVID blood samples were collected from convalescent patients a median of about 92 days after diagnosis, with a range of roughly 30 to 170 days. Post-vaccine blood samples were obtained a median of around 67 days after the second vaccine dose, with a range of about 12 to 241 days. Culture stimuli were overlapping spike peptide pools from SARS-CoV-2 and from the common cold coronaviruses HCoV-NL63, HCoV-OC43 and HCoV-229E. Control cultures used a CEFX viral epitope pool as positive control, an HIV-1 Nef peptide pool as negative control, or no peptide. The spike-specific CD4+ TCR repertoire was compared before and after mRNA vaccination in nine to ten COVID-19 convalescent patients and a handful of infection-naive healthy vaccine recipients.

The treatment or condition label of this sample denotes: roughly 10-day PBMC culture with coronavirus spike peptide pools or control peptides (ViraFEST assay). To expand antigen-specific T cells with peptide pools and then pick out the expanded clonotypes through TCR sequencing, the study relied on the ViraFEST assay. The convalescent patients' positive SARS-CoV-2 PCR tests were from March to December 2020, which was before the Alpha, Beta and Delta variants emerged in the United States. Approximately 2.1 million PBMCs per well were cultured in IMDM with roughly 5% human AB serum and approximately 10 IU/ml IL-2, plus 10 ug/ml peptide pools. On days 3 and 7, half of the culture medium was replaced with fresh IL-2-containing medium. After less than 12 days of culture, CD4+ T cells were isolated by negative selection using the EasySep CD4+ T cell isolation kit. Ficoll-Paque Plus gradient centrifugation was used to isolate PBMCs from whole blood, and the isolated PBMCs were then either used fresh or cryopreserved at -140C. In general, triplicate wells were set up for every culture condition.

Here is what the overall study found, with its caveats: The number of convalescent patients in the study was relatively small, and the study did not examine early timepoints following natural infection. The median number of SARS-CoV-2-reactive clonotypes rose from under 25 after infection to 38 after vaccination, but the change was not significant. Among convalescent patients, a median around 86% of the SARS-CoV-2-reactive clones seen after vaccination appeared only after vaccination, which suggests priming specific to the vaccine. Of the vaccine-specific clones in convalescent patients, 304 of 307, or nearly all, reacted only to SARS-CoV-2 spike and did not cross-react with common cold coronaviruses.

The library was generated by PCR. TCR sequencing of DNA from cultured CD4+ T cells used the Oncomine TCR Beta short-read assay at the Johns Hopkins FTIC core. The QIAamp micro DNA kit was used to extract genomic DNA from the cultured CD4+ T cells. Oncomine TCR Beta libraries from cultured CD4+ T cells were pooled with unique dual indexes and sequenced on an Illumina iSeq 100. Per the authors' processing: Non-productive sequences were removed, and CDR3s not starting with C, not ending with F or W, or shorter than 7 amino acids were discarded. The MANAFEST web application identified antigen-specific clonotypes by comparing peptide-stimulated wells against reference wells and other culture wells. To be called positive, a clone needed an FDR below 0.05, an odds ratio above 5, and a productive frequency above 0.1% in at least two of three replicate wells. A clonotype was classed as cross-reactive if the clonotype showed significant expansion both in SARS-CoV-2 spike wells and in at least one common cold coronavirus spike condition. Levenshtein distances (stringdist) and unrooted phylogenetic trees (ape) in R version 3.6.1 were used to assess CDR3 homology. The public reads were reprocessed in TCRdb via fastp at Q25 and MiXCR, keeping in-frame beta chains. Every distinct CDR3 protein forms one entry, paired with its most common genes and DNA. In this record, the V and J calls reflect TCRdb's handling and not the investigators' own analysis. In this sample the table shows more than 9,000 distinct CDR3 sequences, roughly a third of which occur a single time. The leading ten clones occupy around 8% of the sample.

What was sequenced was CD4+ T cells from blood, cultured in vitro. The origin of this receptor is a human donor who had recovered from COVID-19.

CDR3 region: CASSPGGARGYNSPLHF. The nucleotide sequence is TGTGCCAGCAGCCCAGGAGGGGCCAGGGGCTACAATTCACCCCTCCACTTT. Recombination connected TRBV7-6 to TRBJ1-6; TRBD1 is possibly the D segment (6 matching bases). V loses 5 bases of germline sequence and J loses 7 bases, and the interval between the two ends is 21 bases. CDR1 and CDR2 were assigned from the germline V gene as SGHVS and FNYEAQ. Inclusive of the bounding cysteine and phenylalanine, the CDR3 is 17 residues long. The sequence is cut down to CDR3 DNA, 51 bases in frame from base 1.